These 32 T cell receptor beta chains came from one sample sequenced in a study of blood T cell repertoires in COVID-19 (dated by TCRdb to the early 2020s). Library preparation used the immunoSEQ multiplex PCR assay. The table was pulled from immuneACCESS by TCRdb, which kept in-frame rearrangements only. Such tables lose some clones; where checked, under half of the loss comes from unresolved V genes, and the rest has no known cause. The sample includes 200,000 to 300,000 clones, with about 82% observed a single time. Clones ranked in the top ten supply 5% to 8% of the sample. Sequenced input: peripheral blood. These receptor sequences come from a woman between 55 and 75 years old with active or convalescent COVID-19.

The V call is TRBV6-5, the J call TRBJ1-2; D may be TRBD1 (5 bases). The CDR3 is 14 residues long. Trimming pared 5 bases from V and 4 bases from J, leaving 14 bases between. In germline, CDR1 is MNHEY, CDR2 SVGAGI. The CDR3 nucleotides read TGTGCCAGCAGTCGACCGGGGGTAGCCTATGGCTACACCTTC. This gives the protein CASSRPGVAYGYTF.

As for this clone: This specimen includes other DNA sequences encoding the same CDR3. The chain is built from TRBV5-8 and TRBJ1-6; maybe TRBD1 (6 bases). Trimming took off 0 bases at V and 10 bases at J, with 11 bases between the two ends. The CDR3 spans 14 residues. Germline V gene sequence: CDR1 SGHTS, CDR2 YDEGEE. CDR3 sequence (DNA): TGTGCCAGCAGCTTGGGGTCAGGGGACTCACCCCTCCACTTT. Translating gives CASSLGSGDSPLHF. The full variable domain, its missing parts supplied by reference TRBV5-8 and TRBJ1-6, is EAGVTQSPTHLIKTRGQQATLRCSPISGHTSVYWYQQALGLGLQFLLWYDEGEERNRGNFPPRFSGRQFPNYSSELNVNALELEDSALYLCASSLGSGDSPLHFGNGTRLTVT.

V and J are TRBV27 and TRBJ2-5; 7 nucleotides line up with TRBD1. The CDR3 consists of 13 residues. Germline V CDR1 and CDR2: MNHEY, SMNVEV (reference sequence). V trimming: 6 bases; J trimming: 5 bases; junction bases outside the gene matches: 6. The CDR3 region has the DNA TGTGCCAGCAGGGGGGACAGTTTTGAGACCCAGTACTTC. Translating it yields CASRGDSFETQYF.

V is TRBV7-2 and J is TRBJ1-2; 7 bases match TRBD1. V lost 3 bases to trimming and J lost 9 bases; unmatched junction nucleotides: 13. There are 15 residues in the CDR3. Per the germline V gene, CDR1 is SGHTA and CDR2 is FQGNSA. The chain's CDR3 is CASSFEDRVWVRYTF. The CDR3, as DNA: TGTGCCAGCAGCTTCGAAGACAGGGTCTGGGTACGCTACACCTTC. Together with reference TRBV7-2 and TRBJ1-2, the CDR3 gives the full variable domain: GAGVSQSPSNKVTEKGKDVELRCDPISGHTALYWYRQSLGQGLEFLIYFQGNSAPDKSGLPSDRFSAERTGGSVSTLTIQRTQQEDSAVYLCASSFEDRVWVRYTFGSGTRLTVV.

The chain combines TRBV10-3 with TRBJ2-1; TRBD1 agrees at 11 bases. Losses at the gene ends were 10 bases for V and 9 bases for J; bases not matched to a gene: 20. The germline CDR1 and CDR2 sequences are ENHRY and SYGVKD. This CDR3 comprises 17 residues. CDR3 sequence (DNA): TGTGCCACGGGCATAAAAAGGACAGGGGGCTACGATGGTGAGCAGTTCTTC. Its translation is CATGIKRTGGYDGEQFF.

The chain is built from TRBV28 and TRBJ1-4, with TRBD1 as a possible D gene (5 bases). V was cut by 2 bases and J by 0 bases, with 31 bases left in between. Germline CDR1 and CDR2: MDHEN and SYDVKM. The CDR3 runs 23 residues. The CDR3 loop reads CASSLRLAGSRIATVATNEKLFF. As DNA, the CDR3 is TGTGCCAGCAGTTTACGTCTCGCAGGGTCGAGAATAGCCACCGTGGCAACTAATGAAAAACTGTTTTTT.

The CDR3 DNA reads TGTGCCAGTAAAGGCGGGGGGACAGATACGCAGTATTTT. Its translation is CASKGGGTDTQYF. The chain is built from TRBV19 and TRBJ2-3; TRBD2 matches 8 bases. Germline CDR1 and CDR2: LNHDA and SQIVND (reference sequence). Trimming removed 7 bases from V and 3 bases from J; junction bases left unmatched: 3. The CDR3 is 13 amino acids.

The chain combines TRBV27 with TRBJ2-3; 7 bases fit TRBD1. Germline values: CDR1 MNHEY, CDR2 SMNVEV (reference sequence). V shed 4 bases and J 2 bases; nucleotides not matched to a gene: 6. The CDR3 loop spans 15 amino acids. CDR3 sequence (DNA): TGTGCCAGCAGTTCGGGACAGATTTACACAGATACGCAGTATTTT. Translation: CASSSGQIYTDTQYF.

The genes are TRBV3-1 (or the pseudogene TRBV3-2) and TRBJ2-3; 7 positions match TRBD1. The V gene end was trimmed by 2 bases and the J gene end by 8 bases; junction bases not matched to a gene: 10. This CDR3 contains 15 residues. The germline gives CDR1 LGHDT, CDR2 YNNKEL (reference sequence). The CDR3 protein is CASSQQTGPGGTQYF. CDR3 nucleotide sequence: TGTGCCAGCAGCCAACAGACGGGGCCAGGGGGTACGCAGTATTTT.

The V and J genes are TRBV10-1 and TRBJ1-4, with D perhaps matching TRBD1 (5 bases). Deletions cut 5 bases from V and 6 bases from J, with 10 bases between. The CDR3 loop spans 13 amino acids. Germline-derived CDR1 and CDR2 are WNHNN and SYGVQD (reference sequence). In nucleotides, the CDR3 is TGCGCCAGCAGTTCCGGGGGGTATGAAAAACTGTTTTTT. This gives the protein CASSSGGYEKLFF.

The chain employs TRBV11-3 and TRBJ2-1, with no clear D. The CDR3 has 15 amino acids. The V gene's germline CDR1 is SGHNT and CDR2 YENEEA. Between the trimmed V and J ends, which lost 5 bases and 0 bases, there was a span of 11 bases. CDR3 coding DNA: TGTGCCAGCAGCCCCTATCATAGCTCCTACAATGAGCAGTTCTTC. Encoded protein: CASSPYHSSYNEQFF.

The rearrangement joins TRBV5-1 to TRBJ1-1; unclear D gene. The CDR3 covers 15 residues. V lost 2 bases and J 3 bases, leaving 14 bases between the germline ends. Germline values: CDR1 SGHRS, CDR2 YFSETQ. The DNA for the CDR3 is TGCGCCAGCAGCTTACTTGGGAGCCTGGACACTGAAGCTTTCTTT. Its protein is CASSLLGSLDTEAFF. Complete variable domain (other parts from reference TRBV5-1 and TRBJ1-1): KAGVTQTPRYLIKTRGQQVTLSCSPISGHRSVSWYQQTPGQGLQFLFEYFSETQRNKGNFPGRFSGRQFSNSRSEMNVSTLELGDSALYLCASSLLGSLDTEAFFGQGTRLTVV.

The chain combines TRBV5-1 with TRBJ2-2, with D possibly being TRBD1 (5 bases). CDR3 length: 15 amino acids. Germline lookup yields CDR1 SGHRS and CDR2 YFSETQ. Trimming shortened V by 4 bases and J by 0 bases, and 10 bases separated the two germline ends. The CDR3 DNA reads as TGCGCCAGCAGCCACGACAGTTCGAACACCGGGGAGCTGTTTTTT. Its translation is CASSHDSSNTGELFF.

The J gene is TRBJ1-3, the V gene TRBV7-9, with 9 bases aligning to TRBD1. The CDR3 is 16 residues long. Germline V CDR1 and CDR2: SEHNR, FQNEAQ (reference sequence). V gave up 2 bases and J gave up 5 bases; unmatched junction bases: 7. In nucleotides, the CDR3 is TGTGCCAGCAGCTTACCGTCGACAGGGGGAAGAAACACCATATATTTT. It codes for CASSLPSTGGRNTIYF.

The rearrangement joins TRBV30 to TRBJ1-5; 8 nucleotides line up with TRBD1. In germline, CDR1 is GTSNPN, CDR2 SVGIG (reference sequence). CDR3 length: 14 amino acids. Unmatched junction bases numbered 9, after V lost 2 bases and J lost 9 bases. The CDR3 loop reads CAWSPGQGTSPQHF. The CDR3 region has the DNA TGTGCCTGGAGTCCTGGACAGGGCACGTCGCCCCAGCATTTT.

V usage is TRBV6-5 and J usage is TRBJ1-1; 7 nucleotides line up with TRBD1. The germline CDR1 and CDR2 sequences are MNHEY and SVGAGI. V shed 4 bases, J shed 1 base, and the junction held 6 bases outside the gene matches. The length of the CDR3 is 15 residues. CDR3 in DNA: TGTGCCAGCAGTTTCCGGACAGGAGGGAACACTGAAGCTTTCTTT. This encodes CASSFRTGGNTEAFF.

This chain joins TRBV25-1 and TRBJ2-7, with 9 bases aligning to TRBD2. The CDR3 has 15 amino acids. The germline V gene has CDR1 MGHDK and CDR2 SYGVNS. Trimming took 1 base from V and 6 from J; bases not matched to a gene: 7. The CDR3 DNA reads as TGTGCCAGCAGTGAATCGGGACTAGCTAGGAGCGAGCAGTACTTC. Its translation: CASSESGLARSEQYF.

Of note for this clone: The sample has other DNA sequences that encode this CDR3 too. The J gene is TRBJ2-1, the V gene TRBV7-3, with D unclear. Trimming removed 2 bases from V and 0 bases from J, with 5 bases in between. Germline CDR1 and CDR2: SGHTA and FQGTGA. The CDR3 runs 14 residues. The CDR3 here is CASSLSGSYNEQFF. Written as DNA, the CDR3 is TGTGCCAGCAGCTTATCCGGCTCCTACAATGAGCAGTTCTTC. Full variable domain (rest looked up from reference TRBV7-3 and TRBJ2-1): GAGVSQTPSNKVTEKGKYVELRCDPISGHTALYWYRQSLGQGPEFLIYFQGTGAADDSGLPNDRFFAVRPEGSVSTLKIQRTERGDSAVYLCASSLSGSYNEQFFGPGTRLTVL.

The chain joins TRBV10-3 to TRBJ2-7; D not certain. The germline V gene encodes CDR1 ENHRY and CDR2 SYGVKD. Trimming cost V 0 bases and J 1 base, with 7 bases left between them. This CDR3 has 14 residues. CDR3 protein: CAISESGQSYEQYF. The CDR3 coding sequence is TGTGCCATCAGTGAGTCTGGGCAGTCCTACGAGCAGTACTTC.

V usage is TRBV6-5 and J usage is TRBJ2-3; TRBD2 is a possible D gene (6 bases). The CDR3 runs to 14 residues. With 5 bases removed from V and 1 base from J, the gap between germline ends came to 10 bases. In germline, CDR1 is MNHEY, CDR2 SVGAGI. This CDR3 reads CASSRGGGTDTQYF. The CDR3 DNA is TGTGCCAGCAGTAGAGGCGGGGGCACAGATACGCAGTATTTT.

V gene TRBV6-1 combines with J gene TRBJ2-6, with D perhaps matching TRBD1 (5 bases). V dropped 0 bases and J dropped 0 bases, with 6 bases sitting between them. CDR1 is MNHNS and CDR2 is SASEGT in the germline V gene. The CDR3 totals 16 residues. CDR3 in DNA: TGTGCCAGCAGTGAAGCGCAGGGCTCTGGGGCCAACGTCCTGACTTTC. This encodes CASSEAQGSGANVLTF.

The chain recombines TRBV30 with TRBJ1-1; D is unclear. The V gene lost 2 bases and the J gene lost 0 bases, with 7 bases spanning the gap. Germline CDR1 GTSNPN, CDR2 SVGIG (reference sequence). This CDR3 is 13 amino acids long. CDR3 amino acids: CAWSRRVNTEAFF. CDR3 bases: TGTGCCTGGAGTAGGAGGGTGAACACTGAAGCTTTCTTT.

CDR3 nucleotides: TGTGCCAGCATCGGGGTCGATGAGCAGTTCTTC. It specifies CASIGVDEQFF. V gene TRBV6-5 combines with J gene TRBJ2-1, with D tentatively TRBD2 (5 bases). The germline gives CDR1 MNHEY, CDR2 SVGAGI. Trimming pared 7 bases from V and 8 bases from J, leaving 9 bases between. The CDR3 totals 11 residues.

The chain combines TRBV7-9 with TRBJ2-5, with 12 nucleotides matching TRBD2. Trimming cost V 5 bases and J 4 bases; bases outside gene matches: 8. The CDR3 covers 16 residues. Germline V gives CDR1 SEHNR, CDR2 FQNEAQ (reference sequence). CDR3 nucleotide sequence: TGTGCCAGCAGCCCGAGACTAGCGGGAGTTGGAGAGACCCAGTACTTC. Translated, it gives CASSPRLAGVGETQYF.

The chain has TRBV18 and TRBJ2-5; TRBD1 matches 7 bases. The germline V gene has CDR1 KGHSH and CDR2 LQKENI. This CDR3 is 15 amino acids long. Trimming at V came to 3 bases and at J to 2 bases, leaving 6 bases not matched to a gene. This CDR3 is CASSPFAGGQETQYF. The CDR3 DNA sequence: TGTGCCAGCTCACCTTTCGCAGGGGGACAAGAGACCCAGTACTTC.

The gene calls are TRBV19 and TRBJ1-5; a possible D gene is TRBD1 (5 bases). CDR1 LNHDA and CDR2 SQIVND come from the germline V gene (reference sequence). There are 17 residues in the CDR3. Between the trimmed V and J ends, which lost 2 bases and 5 bases, there was a span of 19 bases. The CDR3 nucleotides read TGTGCCAGTAGTATACCCCCCCGGACAATTGCGGATCAGCCCCAGCATTTT. It encodes CASSIPPRTIADQPQHF.

J is TRBJ1-3 and V is TRBV7-8, with a weak D call TRBD1 (6 bases). Trimming took 0 bases from V and 7 from J, leaving 13 bases between them. The CDR3 is 15 residues long. Per germline, CDR1 SGHVS and CDR2 FQNEAQ. The CDR3 DNA reads as TGTGCCAGCAGCTTAGCGGGGGGGCTTTCGAACACCATATATTTT. This encodes CASSLAGGLSNTIYF.

The chain employs TRBV7-9 and TRBJ1-1; no clear D gene. The CDR3 extends over 15 amino acids. Per the germline V gene, CDR1 is SEHNR and CDR2 is FQNEAQ (reference sequence). V was trimmed by 1 base and J by 2 bases, leaving 11 bases between them. CDR3 DNA: TGTGCCAGCAGCTTAGTACAGCTTCCAAACACTGAAGCTTTCTTT. Residues: CASSLVQLPNTEAFF.

This rearrangement joins TRBV19 to TRBJ1-5; TRBD1 is a possible D gene (6 bases). The CDR3 totals 16 residues. Trimming removed 5 bases from V and 1 base from J, with 15 bases in between. Looked up from germline, CDR1 is LNHDA and CDR2 is SQIVND (reference sequence). This CDR3 is CASSSRGGQSNQPQHF. For the CDR3, the DNA is TGTGCCAGTAGTTCTCGCGGGGGGCAGAGCAATCAGCCCCAGCATTTT.

The chain has TRBV5-1 and TRBJ1-1; a weak D match, TRBD1 (5 bases). The ends were cut back, 4 bases at V and 4 bases at J, with 14 bases in the middle. This CDR3 has 14 amino acids. From germline, CDR1 is SGHRS and CDR2 YFSETQ. The CDR3 reads CASSPLGGGTEAFF. CDR3 nucleotides: TGCGCCAGCAGCCCACTGGGGGGGGGCACTGAAGCTTTCTTT.

In this sample, this clone turned up a few times. CDR3 residues: CASSESGVGQPQHF. In DNA, the CDR3 is TGCGCCAGCAGTGAGTCAGGGGTTGGTCAGCCCCAGCATTTT. The chain has TRBV10-2 and TRBJ1-5; D is possibly TRBD1 (5 bases). The V and J ends lost 0 bases and 6 bases respectively, with 9 bases between them. Germline lookup yields CDR1 WSHSY and CDR2 SAAADI. This CDR3 has 14 amino acids.

Turning to this clone: The same CDR3 is also encoded by other DNA sequences in this sample. In DNA, the CDR3 is TGTGCCAGCAGCCTAGACAGGGGCTCCTACAATGAGCAGTTCTTC. This codes for CASSLDRGSYNEQFF. V gene TRBV6-5 combines with J gene TRBJ2-1; 8 bases agree with TRBD1. Germline CDR1 MNHEY, CDR2 SVGAGI. The CDR3 is 15 amino acids. V lost 6 bases and J lost 0; bases outside the gene matches: 4.